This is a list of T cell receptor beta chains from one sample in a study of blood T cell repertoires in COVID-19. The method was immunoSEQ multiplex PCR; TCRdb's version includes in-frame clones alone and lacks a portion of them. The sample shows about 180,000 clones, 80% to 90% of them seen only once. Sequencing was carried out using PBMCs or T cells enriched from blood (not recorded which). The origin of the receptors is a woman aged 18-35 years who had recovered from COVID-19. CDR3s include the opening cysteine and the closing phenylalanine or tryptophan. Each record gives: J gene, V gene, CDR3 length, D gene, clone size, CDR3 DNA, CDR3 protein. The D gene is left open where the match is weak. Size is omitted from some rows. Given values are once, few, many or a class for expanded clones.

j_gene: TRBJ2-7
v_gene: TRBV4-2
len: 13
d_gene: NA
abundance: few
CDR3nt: TGTGCCAGCAGCCTAAGCCGGGCCTACGAGCAGTACTTC
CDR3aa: CASSLSRAYEQYF

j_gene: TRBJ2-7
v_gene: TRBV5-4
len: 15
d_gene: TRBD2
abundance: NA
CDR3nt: TGTGCCAGCAGCTTGGGGCTAGCGGGAGCCTACGAGCAGTACTTC
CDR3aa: CASSLGLAGAYEQYF

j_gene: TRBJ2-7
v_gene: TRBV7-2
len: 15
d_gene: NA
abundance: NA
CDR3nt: TGTGCCAGCAGCTTGGGGCCTCCAGGGTCCTACGAGCAGTACTTC
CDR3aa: CASSLGPPGSYEQYF

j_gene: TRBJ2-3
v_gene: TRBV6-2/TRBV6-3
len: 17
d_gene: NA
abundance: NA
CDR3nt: TGTGCCAGCAGTTACCCAGAATGGGACACCCGCGGAGATACGCAGTATTTT
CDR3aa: CASSYPEWDTRGDTQYF

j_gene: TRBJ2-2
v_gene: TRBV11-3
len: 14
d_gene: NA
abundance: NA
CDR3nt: TGTGCCAGCAGCTTAGACGGAGACACCGGGGAGCTGTTTTTT
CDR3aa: CASSLDGDTGELFF

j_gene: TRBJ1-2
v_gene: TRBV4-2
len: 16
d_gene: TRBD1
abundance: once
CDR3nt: TGTGCCAGCAGCCAACGCCTGTCGGGACAGGACTATGGCTACACCTTC
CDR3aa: CASSQRLSGQDYGYTF

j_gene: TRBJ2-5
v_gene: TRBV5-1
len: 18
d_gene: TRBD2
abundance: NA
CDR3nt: TGCGCCAGCAGCTTGGGAGGGCTAGCGGGAGGAGGGTCAGAGACCCAGTACTTC
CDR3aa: CASSLGGLAGGGSETQYF

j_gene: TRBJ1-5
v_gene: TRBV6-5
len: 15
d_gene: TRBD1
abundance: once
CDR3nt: TGTGCCAGCCGAAGGGACAGGGAGAAGAATCAGCCCCAGCATTTT
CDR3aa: CASRRDREKNQPQHF

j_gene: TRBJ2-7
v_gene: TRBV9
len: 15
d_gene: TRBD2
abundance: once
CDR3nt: TGTGCCAGCAGCCCTCCGAGCGGGAGAGCCCACGAGCAGTACTTC
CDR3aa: CASSPPSGRAHEQYF

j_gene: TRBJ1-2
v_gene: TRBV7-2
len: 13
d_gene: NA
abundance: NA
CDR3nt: TGTGCCAGCAGCTTAGATCATAACTATGGCTACACCTTC
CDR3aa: CASSLDHNYGYTF

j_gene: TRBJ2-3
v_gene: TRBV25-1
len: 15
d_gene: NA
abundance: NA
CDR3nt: TGTGCCAGCAGTGACAGGGGCCGCTACACAGATACGCAGTATTTT
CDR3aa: CASSDRGRYTDTQYF

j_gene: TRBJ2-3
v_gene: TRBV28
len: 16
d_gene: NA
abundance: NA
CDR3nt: TGTGCCAGCGTCGGCGGGGGACGGGGGCCCACAGATACGCAGTATTTT
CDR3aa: CASVGGGRGPTDTQYF

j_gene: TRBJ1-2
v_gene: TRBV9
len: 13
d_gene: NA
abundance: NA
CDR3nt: TGTGCCAGCAGCGTAGTCGAGAACTATGGCTACACCTTC
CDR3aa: CASSVVENYGYTF

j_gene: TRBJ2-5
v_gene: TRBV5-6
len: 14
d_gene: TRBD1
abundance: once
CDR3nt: TGTGCCAGCAGCCGGAGCACAGGGGTGGAGACCCAGTACTTC
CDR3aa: CASSRSTGVETQYF

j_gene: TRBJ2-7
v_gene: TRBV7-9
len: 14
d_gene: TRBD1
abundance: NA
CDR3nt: TGTGCCAGCATACCTCGGGACAGGGCCTACGAGCAGTACTTC
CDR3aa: CASIPRDRAYEQYF

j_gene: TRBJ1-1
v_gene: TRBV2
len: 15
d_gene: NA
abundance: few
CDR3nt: TGTGTCAGACTTAACCGGGGGGGTTTGGACACTGAAGCTTTCTTT
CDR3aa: CVRLNRGGLDTEAFF

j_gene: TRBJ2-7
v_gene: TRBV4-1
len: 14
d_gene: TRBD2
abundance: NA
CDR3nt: TGCGCCAGCAGCCAACCGGGACTAAACTACGAGCAGTACTTC
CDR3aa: CASSQPGLNYEQYF

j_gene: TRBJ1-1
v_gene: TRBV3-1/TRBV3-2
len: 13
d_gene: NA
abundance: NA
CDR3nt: TGTGCCAGCAGCAGGGGGATGAACACTGAAGCTTTCTTT
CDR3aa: CASSRGMNTEAFF

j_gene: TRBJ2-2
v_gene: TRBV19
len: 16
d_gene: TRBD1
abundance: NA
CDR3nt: TGTGCCAGCCGGACAGGGCCTTATCGGGACACCGGGGAGCTGTTTTTT
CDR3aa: CASRTGPYRDTGELFF

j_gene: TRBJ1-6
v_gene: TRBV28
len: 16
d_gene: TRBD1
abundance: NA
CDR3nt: TGTGCCAGCAGCTCGGGACAGGGGGCTTTTAATTCACCCCTCCACTTT
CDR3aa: CASSSGQGAFNSPLHF

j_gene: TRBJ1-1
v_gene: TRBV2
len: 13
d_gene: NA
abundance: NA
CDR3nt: TGTGCCAGCAGTGTACAGCTGAACACTGAAGCTTTCTTT
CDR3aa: CASSVQLNTEAFF

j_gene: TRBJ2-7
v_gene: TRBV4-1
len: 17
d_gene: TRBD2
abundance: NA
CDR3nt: TGCGCCAGCAGCCAAGAGGGGGGGGGAAGCGGGAGCATTTGGCAGTACTTC
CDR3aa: CASSQEGGGSGSIWQYF

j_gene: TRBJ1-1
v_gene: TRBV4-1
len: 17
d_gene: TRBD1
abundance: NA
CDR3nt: TGCGCCAGCAGCCAAATAGGACAGGGTAGTTTGAACACTGAAGCTTTCTTT
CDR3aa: CASSQIGQGSLNTEAFF

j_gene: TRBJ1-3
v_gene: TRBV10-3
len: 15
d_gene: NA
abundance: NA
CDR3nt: TGTGCCATCAGTGAGTCCGGACTTTCTGGAAACACCATATATTTT
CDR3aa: CAISESGLSGNTIYF

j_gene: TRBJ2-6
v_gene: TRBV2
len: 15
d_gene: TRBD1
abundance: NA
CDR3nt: TGTGCCAGCAGTCTTGGACAGGCTGGGGCCAACGTCCTGACTTTC
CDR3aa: CASSLGQAGANVLTF

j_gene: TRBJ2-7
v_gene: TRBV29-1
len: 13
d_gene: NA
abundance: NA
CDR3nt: TGCAGCGTTGTAGCGGACATCAGCTACGAGCAGTACTTC
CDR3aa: CSVVADISYEQYF

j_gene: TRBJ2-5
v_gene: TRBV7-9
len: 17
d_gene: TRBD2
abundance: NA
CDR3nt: TGTGCCACCCCAATGCTAGCGGGACCGTCCATCCAAGAGACCCAGTACTTC
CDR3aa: CATPMLAGPSIQETQYF

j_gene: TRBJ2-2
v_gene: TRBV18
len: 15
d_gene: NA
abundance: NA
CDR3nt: TGTGCCAGCTCACTATTAGACTGGAACACCGGGGAGCTGTTTTTT
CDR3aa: CASSLLDWNTGELFF

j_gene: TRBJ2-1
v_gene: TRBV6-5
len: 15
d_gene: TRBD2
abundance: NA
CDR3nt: TGTGCCAGCAGGCCGGGGACTAGCGGGAGGAATGAGCAGTTCTTC
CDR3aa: CASRPGTSGRNEQFF

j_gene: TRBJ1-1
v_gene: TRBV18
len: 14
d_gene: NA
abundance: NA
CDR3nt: TGTGCCAGCTCACCAATTGAGGGAAACACTGAAGCTTTCTTT
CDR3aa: CASSPIEGNTEAFF

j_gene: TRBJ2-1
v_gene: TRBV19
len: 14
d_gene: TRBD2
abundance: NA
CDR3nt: TGTGCCAGTAGCAGGACTAGCGGGAGGAATGAGCAGTTCTTC
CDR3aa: CASSRTSGRNEQFF

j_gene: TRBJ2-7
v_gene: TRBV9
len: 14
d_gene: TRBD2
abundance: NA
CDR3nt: TGTGCCAGCAGCGGAAATAGCGGGAGTTACGAGCAGTACTTC
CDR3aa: CASSGNSGSYEQYF